One sample yielded the 27 T cell receptor beta chains listed below, sequenced in a study of T cell changes during pregnancy in multiple sclerosis (dated by TCRdb to between 2018 and 2020). Libraries were built with the immunoSEQ multiplex PCR assay. What TCRdb holds here is the immuneACCESS table cut down to in-frame rearrangements. Part of the clones is not present; checked against another copy, under half of the missing clones reflect an unresolved V gene, and the others are unexplained. This sample holds about 44,000 clones; approximately 96% were observed only once. Of the sample, 0.85% to 1% is held by the ten largest clones. Sequenced here: peripheral blood, sampled in the second trimester of pregnancy. These receptors were obtained from a female donor with multiple sclerosis, enrolled in a pregnancy study.

The rearrangement uses TRBV4-3 and TRBJ2-5; TRBD2 matches at 8 bases. Germline trimming cut 1 base from V and 5 bases from J; bases unmatched to any gene: 9. Germline CDR1 is LGHNA and CDR2 is YSLEER. The CDR3 is 16 amino acids. The CDR3 sequence: CASSQVPGLVPETQYF. The CDR3 DNA follows: TGCGCCAGCAGCCAAGTACCGGGACTAGTTCCCGAGACCCAGTACTTC.

The genes are TRBV21-1 and TRBJ2-7; TRBD2 is the table's D call, not checked against the DNA. TRBV21-1 represents a pseudogene. The CDR3 is made up of 16 amino acids. CDR3 protein: CASSKRTSGNSYEQYF. CDR3 nucleotide sequence: TGTGCCAGCAGCAAACGGACTAGCGGGAACTCCTACGAGCAGTACTTC.

This chain joins TRBV27 and TRBJ2-1, with a tentative D call TRBD2 (5 bases). The CDR3 spans 15 residues. Germline V gene lookup returns CDR1 MNHEY and CDR2 SMNVEV (reference sequence). V lost 5 bases and J 8 bases, leaving 19 bases between the germline ends. Here the CDR3 reads CASSRTRLAIDEQFF. The CDR3 DNA reads as TGTGCCAGCAGTCGCACTCGGCTAGCTATCGATGAGCAGTTCTTC.

The sample holds one count of this clone. This chain uses TRBV4-1 with TRBJ2-1, with 11 positions matching TRBD2. With 6 bases clipped from V and 6 bases from J, the junction kept 7 bases outside the gene matches. The CDR3 consists of 15 residues. In germline, CDR1 is MGHRA, CDR2 YSYEKL. CDR3: CASRQLAGVGNEQFF. CDR3 coding DNA: TGCGCCAGCAGACAACTAGCGGGAGTTGGCAATGAGCAGTTCTTC.

The chain joins TRBV5-1 to TRBJ1-2; 10 nucleotides agree with TRBD1. There are 17 residues in the CDR3. The trim removed 4 bases at V and 3 bases at J, leaving 12 bases unmatched. Germline V gene sequence: CDR1 SGHRS, CDR2 YFSETQ. CDR3 nucleotides: TGCGCCAGCAGCCTTCCGGGACAGGGGTTTGGCTACTATGGCTACACCTTC. The encoded protein is CASSLPGQGFGYYGYTF.

V and J are TRBV27 and TRBJ2-7, with D possibly matching TRBD2 (6 bases). The V end lost 6 bases, the J end lost 5 bases, and 17 bases lay between the germline ends. In germline, CDR1 is MNHEY, CDR2 SMNVEV (reference sequence). The CDR3 runs 14 residues. DNA for the CDR3: TGTGCCAGCAGGCCCGTGGGGGGAACCCACGAGCAGTACTTC. It codes for CASRPVGGTHEQYF.

About this clone itself: Lacking the conserved final phenylalanine or tryptophan, this CDR3 likely reflects a read error. The chain has TRBV11-1 and TRBJ1-6; the D gene is possibly TRBD1 (6 bases). The CDR3 is 16 amino acids. V lost 6 bases, J lost 0 bases, and 12 bases lay in between. Per germline, CDR1 SGHAT and CDR2 FQDESV (reference sequence). CDR3 protein: CASRRTVNSYNSPLHL. The CDR3 DNA reads as TGTGCCAGCAGACGGACAGTAAACTCCTATAATTCACCCCTCCACCTT.

V and J are TRBV4-2 and TRBJ1-2; D unclear. Germline V CDR1 and CDR2: LGHNA, YNFKEQ. V shed 4 bases and J shed 3 bases, with 12 bases lying between them. This CDR3 is 14 amino acids long. The CDR3 spells CASSRDKGDYGYTF. DNA of the CDR3: TGTGCCAGCAGCCGAGACAAGGGAGACTATGGCTACACCTTC.

The CDR3 DNA sequence: TGTGCCAGCAGCTCACAGGGGGCGCGGGCCACCGGGGAGCTGTTTTTT. Translation: CASSSQGARATGELFF. The V gene is TRBV7-3, the J gene TRBJ2-2, with 9 bases that match TRBD1. The CDR3 runs to 16 residues. Unmatched junction bases numbered 7, after V lost 4 bases and J lost 4 bases. Germline lookup yields CDR1 SGHTA and CDR2 FQGTGA.

This chain's CDR3 is CASSPGTGSTYEQYF. The DNA for the CDR3 is TGTGCCAGCTCACCCGGGACAGGGAGCACCTACGAGCAGTACTTC. The J gene is TRBJ2-7, the V gene TRBV18; 9 bases map to TRBD1. This CDR3 region has 15 residues. The ends lost 3 bases at V and 2 bases at J; junction bases unmatched: 5. Germline V gives CDR1 KGHSH, CDR2 LQKENI.

The V gene is TRBV4-1, the J gene TRBJ2-2, with D possibly matching TRBD2 (7 bases). The CDR3 length is 15 residues. Trimming left V 0 bases short and J 4 bases short, with 9 bases between. Germline CDR1 MGHRA, CDR2 YSYEKL. The CDR3: CASSQDRGATGELFF. CDR3 DNA sequence: TGCGCCAGCAGCCAAGATCGGGGGGCCACCGGGGAGCTGTTTTTT.

The J gene is TRBJ2-1, the V gene TRBV29-1, with 7 bases matching TRBD2. Germline-derived CDR1 and CDR2 are SQVTM and ANQGSEA. J gave up 9 bases and V 6 bases, and 8 bases lay outside the gene matches. The CDR3 consists of 12 residues. The CDR3 sequence is CSVSRTRSEQFF. DNA of the CDR3: TGCAGCGTAAGCCGGACTAGGTCTGAGCAGTTCTTC.

The J gene is TRBJ2-5, the V gene TRBV2; 7 nucleotides line up with TRBD1. Trimming cost V 5 bases and J 2 bases; bases outside gene matches: 8. This CDR3 has 15 residues. Germline V lookup: CDR1 SNHLY, CDR2 FYNNEI. CDR3 loop: CASSRDRVLQETQYF. The CDR3 coding sequence is TGTGCCAGCAGTCGCGACAGGGTCTTACAAGAGACCCAGTACTTC.

This clone was counted once. V usage is TRBV6-5 and J usage is TRBJ2-7; TRBD1 aligns across 8 bases. The CDR3 totals 14 residues. V lost 7 bases and J lost 3; bases outside the gene matches: 8. Looked up from germline, CDR1 is MNHEY and CDR2 is SVGAGI. CDR3 residues: CASKERQGIYEQYF. The CDR3 DNA follows: TGTGCCAGCAAGGAGAGACAGGGGATCTACGAGCAGTACTTC.

J is TRBJ1-2 and V is TRBV9; 10 bases agree with TRBD1. The CDR3 is 14 amino acids. Per germline, CDR1 SGDLS and CDR2 YYNGEE. Trimming at V came to 4 bases and at J to 4 bases, leaving 4 bases not matched to a gene. The CDR3 sequence is CASSTRTGGYGYTF. The DNA of the CDR3 is TGTGCCAGCAGCACCAGGACAGGGGGCTATGGCTACACCTTC.

The chain combines TRBV14 with TRBJ2-5, with 7 bases matching TRBD1. Germline values: CDR1 SGHDN, CDR2 FVKESK. The CDR3 runs 15 residues. The ends lost 0 bases at V and 5 bases at J; junction bases unmatched: 6. For the CDR3, the DNA is TGTGCCAGCAGCCAAGAGTTTCGACAGGGTGAGACCCAGTACTTC. Translating it yields CASSQEFRQGETQYF.

V usage is TRBV5-1 and J usage is TRBJ1-6; TRBD1 matches 7 bases. This CDR3 region has 14 residues. The V segment lost 4 bases and the J segment 7 bases; nucleotides outside the gene matches: 5. Germline CDR1 SGHRS, CDR2 YFSETQ. The CDR3 DNA follows: TGCGCCAGCAGCCCCCAGACAGGGAATTCACCCCTCCACTTT. Residues: CASSPQTGNSPLHF.

This chain uses TRBV2 with TRBJ1-5; tentative D call: TRBD1 (6 bases). Germline loops: CDR1 SNHLY, CDR2 FYNNEI. V was trimmed by 7 bases and J by 4 bases, leaving 14 bases between them. CDR3 length: 14 amino acids. CDR3 sequence (DNA): TGTGCCAGCAACGAGGACAGCTTTAATCAGCCCCAGCATTTT. Its translation is CASNEDSFNQPQHF.

The J gene is TRBJ1-5, the V gene TRBV6-1; 10 positions match TRBD1. V shed 4 bases, J shed 3 bases, and the junction held 9 bases outside the gene matches. In germline, CDR1 is MNHNS, CDR2 SASEGT. The CDR3 consists of 17 residues. The CDR3 DNA reads as TGTGCCAGCAGTGGCCCGAAGGGGACAGGGGTCAATCAGCCCCAGCATTTT. It yields the protein CASSGPKGTGVNQPQHF.

The V and J genes are TRBV7-9 and TRBJ2-2; 12 bases fit TRBD1. V lost 3 bases and J lost 5; bases outside the gene matches: 1. This CDR3 is built from 15 residues. The V gene's germline CDR1 is SEHNR and CDR2 FQNEAQ (reference sequence). DNA for the CDR3: TGTGCCAGCAGCTTGGGACAGGGGGCGACCGGGGAGCTGTTTTTT. Its translation is CASSLGQGATGELFF.

This clone was counted once. The rearrangement uses TRBV27 and TRBJ2-5; 9 bases match TRBD1. After removal of 6 bases from V and 1 base from J, the junction contained 9 bases not matched to a gene. This CDR3 region has 16 residues. CDR1 and CDR2 from the germline V gene are MNHEY and SMNVEV (reference sequence). The CDR3 is CASRTGTGKGQETQYF. DNA of the CDR3: TGTGCCAGCAGGACCGGGACAGGGAAGGGCCAAGAGACCCAGTACTTC.

This clone appeared a single time. This rearrangement joins TRBV7-8 to TRBJ1-4; 10 bases are a match to TRBD1. In germline, CDR1 is SGHVS, CDR2 FQNEAQ. Trimming at V came to 5 bases and at J to 7 bases, leaving 7 bases not matched to a gene. The CDR3 sequence is 15 residues long. CDR3 loop: CASSRTGTGAEKLFF. In nucleotides, the CDR3 is TGTGCCAGCAGCCGGACCGGGACAGGGGCTGAAAAACTGTTTTTT.

The J gene is TRBJ2-3, the V gene TRBV11-2, with 8 bases identical to TRBD2. Germline loops: CDR1 SGHAT, CDR2 FQNNGV. J gave up 2 bases and V 2 bases, and 3 bases lay outside the gene matches. The CDR3 is 15 residues long. The CDR3 nucleotides are TGTGCCAGCAGCTTACGGGGGGGGGACACAGATACGCAGTATTTT. Encoded protein: CASSLRGGDTDTQYF.

V is TRBV5-1 and J is TRBJ2-2; a possible D gene is TRBD2 (5 bases). The germline V gene encodes CDR1 SGHRS and CDR2 YFSETQ. Trimming shortened V by 4 bases and J by 6 bases, and 7 bases separated the two germline ends. The length of the CDR3 is 12 residues. The CDR3 sequence: CASSGGSGELFF. The CDR3 DNA follows: TGCGCCAGCAGCGGAGGCTCCGGGGAGCTGTTTTTT.

The genes are TRBV10-3 and TRBJ2-7; D is undetermined. Germline-derived CDR1 and CDR2 are ENHRY and SYGVKD. Deletions cut 0 bases from V and 6 bases from J, with 9 bases between. This CDR3 has 13 amino acids. In DNA form, the CDR3 reads TGTGCCATCAGTGAGTCGAGAGTCTCCGAGCAGTACTTC. Translated, it gives CAISESRVSEQYF.

The chain has TRBV4-1 and TRBJ1-5, with D possibly being TRBD1 (5 bases). The CDR3 covers 16 residues. Looked up from germline, CDR1 is MGHRA and CDR2 is YSYEKL. V shed 0 bases and J shed 3 bases, with 12 bases lying between them. CDR3 in DNA: TGCGCCAGCAGCCAAGAAGACAGATACTACAATCAGCCCCAGCATTTT. Translation: CASSQEDRYYNQPQHF.

V is TRBV6-6 and J is TRBJ2-5, with 7 bases aligning to TRBD1. Per germline, CDR1 MNHNY and CDR2 SVGAGI (reference sequence). Unmatched junction bases numbered 11, after V lost 2 bases and J lost 11 bases. The length of the CDR3 is 14 residues. The CDR3 reads CASSYGTGVRNQYF. CDR3 sequence (DNA): TGTGCCAGCAGTTACGGCACAGGGGTAAGGAATCAGTACTTC.